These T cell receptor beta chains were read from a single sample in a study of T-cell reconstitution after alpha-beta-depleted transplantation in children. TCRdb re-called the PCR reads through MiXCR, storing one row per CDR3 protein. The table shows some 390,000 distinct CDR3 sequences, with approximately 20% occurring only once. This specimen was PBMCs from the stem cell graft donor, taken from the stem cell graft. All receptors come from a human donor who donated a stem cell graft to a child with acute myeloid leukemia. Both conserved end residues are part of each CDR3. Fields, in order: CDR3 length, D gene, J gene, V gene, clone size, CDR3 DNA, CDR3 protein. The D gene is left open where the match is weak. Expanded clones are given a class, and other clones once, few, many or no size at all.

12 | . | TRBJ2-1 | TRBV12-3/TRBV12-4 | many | TGTGCCAGCAGCCTAGGGGGAAATGAGCAGTTCTTC | CASSLGGNEQFF
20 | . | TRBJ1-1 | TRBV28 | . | TGTGCCAGCAGTCCCTCGTTTCCTTGGACAGAGGACCCGTCGAACACTGAAGCTTTCTTT | CASSPSFPWTEDPSNTEAFF
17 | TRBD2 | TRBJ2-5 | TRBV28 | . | TGTGCCAGCATTCTTTCAATTGGGACTAGCGGACAAGAGACCCAGTACTTC | CASILSIGTSGQETQYF
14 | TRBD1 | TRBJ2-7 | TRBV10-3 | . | TGTGCCATCAGTGTTGGTCAGGGGGACTACGAGCAGTACTTC | CAISVGQGDYEQYF
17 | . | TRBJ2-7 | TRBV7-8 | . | TGTGCCAGCAGCTTAGCCCTTGCCGGGCTAGCCTACTACGAGCAGTACTTC | CASSLALAGLAYYEQYF
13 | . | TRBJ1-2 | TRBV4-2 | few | TGTGCCAGCAGCCAATACCAGGGCTATGGCTACACCTTC | CASSQYQGYGYTF
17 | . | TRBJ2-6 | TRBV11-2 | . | TGTGCCAGCAGCTTAGTTGGAGGCCGCTCTGGGGCCAACGTCCTGACTTTC | CASSLVGGRSGANVLTF
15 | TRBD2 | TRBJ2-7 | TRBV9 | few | TGTGCCAGCAGCCCCGGACTAGCGGGAGCATACGAGCAGTACTTC | CASSPGLAGAYEQYF
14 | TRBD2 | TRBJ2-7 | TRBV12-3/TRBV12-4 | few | TGTGCCAGCACCCTAGCGGGAGACTCCTACGAGCAGTACTTC | CASTLAGDSYEQYF
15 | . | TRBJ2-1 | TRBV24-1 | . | TGTGCCACCAGTGATTCGGGTGATCGGTACAATGAGCAGTTCTTC | CATSDSGDRYNEQFF
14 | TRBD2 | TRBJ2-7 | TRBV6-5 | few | TGTGCCAGCAGTTATAGCGGGAGCTCCGACGAGCAGTACTTC | CASSYSGSSDEQYF
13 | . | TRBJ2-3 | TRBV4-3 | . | TGCGCCAGCAGCCAAGAACCCCCGGATACGCAGTATTTT | CASSQEPPDTQYF
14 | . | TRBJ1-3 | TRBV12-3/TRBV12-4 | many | TGTGCCAGCACTCCTTCAGGGGTTGGAAACACCATATATTTT | CASTPSGVGNTIYF
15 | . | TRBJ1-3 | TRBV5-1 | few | TGCGCCAGCAGCCCGTTTTCGGGGGGCGAAAACACCATATATTTT | CASSPFSGGENTIYF
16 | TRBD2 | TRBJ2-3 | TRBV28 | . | TGTGCCAGCAGGTCCGGGACTAGCGGGAGTACAGATACGCAGTATTTT | CASRSGTSGSTDTQYF
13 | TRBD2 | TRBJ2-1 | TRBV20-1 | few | TGCAGTGCCGCTAGCGGGAGTTGGAATGAGCAGTTCTTC | CSAASGSWNEQFF
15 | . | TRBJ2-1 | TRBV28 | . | TGTGCCAGCAGTTTAGGGGGACTTCTCGACAATGAGCAGTTCTTC | CASSLGGLLDNEQFF
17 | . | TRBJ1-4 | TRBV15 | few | TGTGCCACCACCCCGAAGTCAGGGCTCGGAGCTAATGAAAAACTGTTTTTT | CATTPKSGLGANEKLFF
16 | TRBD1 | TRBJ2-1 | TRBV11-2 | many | TGTGCCAGCAGCTCCATTAAACAGGGGGCTTACAATGAGCAGTTCTTC | CASSSIKQGAYNEQFF
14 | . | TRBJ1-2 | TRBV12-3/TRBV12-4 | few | TGTGCCAGCAGTACCCGGGGCAAAGTCTCCGGCTACACCTTC | CASSTRGKVSGYTF
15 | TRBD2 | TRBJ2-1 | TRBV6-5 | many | TGTGCCAGCAGTTACCGGTTAGCGGGGATAAATGAGCAGTTCTTC | CASSYRLAGINEQFF
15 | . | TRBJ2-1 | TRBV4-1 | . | TGCGCCAGCAGCCAAGTACCGGAGGGAGACAATGAGCAGTTCTTC | CASSQVPEGDNEQFF
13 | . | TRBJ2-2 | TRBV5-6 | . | TGTGCCAGCAGCTTATTTCGTGGCGGGGAGCTGTTTTTT | CASSLFRGGELFF
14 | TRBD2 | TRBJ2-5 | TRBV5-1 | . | TGCGCCAGCAGCCGATCTCTAGCGGGAGAGACCCAGTACTTC | CASSRSLAGETQYF
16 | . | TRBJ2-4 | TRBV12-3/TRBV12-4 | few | TGTGCCAGCAGTTTAAGGGGATCTCGGGCCAAAAACATTCAGTACTTC | CASSLRGSRAKNIQYF
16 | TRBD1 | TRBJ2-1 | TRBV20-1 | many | TGCAGTGCTAGAGACCCGACAGGGAGCTCCTACAATGAGCAGTTCTTC | CSARDPTGSSYNEQFF
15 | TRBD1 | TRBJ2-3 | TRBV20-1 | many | TGCAGTGCTAGGGGGGGGACAGGGAACACAGATACGCAGTATTTT | CSARGGTGNTDTQYF
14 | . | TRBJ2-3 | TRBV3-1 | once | TGTGCCAGCAGCCCAGGAGGTTACACAGATACGCAGTATTTT | CASSPGGYTDTQYF
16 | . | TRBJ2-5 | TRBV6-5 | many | TGTGCCAGCAGTTACCCCGGGCAGGGTGAGAGAGAGACCCAGTACTTC | CASSYPGQGERETQYF
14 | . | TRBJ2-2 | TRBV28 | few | TGTGCCAGCCACGGGCCAGTGAACACCGGGGAGCTGTTTTTT | CASHGPVNTGELFF
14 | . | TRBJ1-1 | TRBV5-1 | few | TGCGCCAGCGGTCGGTCGGGGAAGGACACTGAAGCTTTCTTT | CASGRSGKDTEAFF
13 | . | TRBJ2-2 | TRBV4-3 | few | TGCGCCAGCAGCCAAAACAGGCCCGGGGAGCTGTTTTTT | CASSQNRPGELFF
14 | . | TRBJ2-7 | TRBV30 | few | TGTGCCTGGAGTGTAGGGCAGCAAGCCTACGAGCAGTACTTC | CAWSVGQQAYEQYF
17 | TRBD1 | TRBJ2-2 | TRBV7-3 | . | TGTGCCAGCAGCAAAAACCAACAGGGGGTTGGCACCGGGGAGCTGTTTTTT | CASSKNQQGVGTGELFF
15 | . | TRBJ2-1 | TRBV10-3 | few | TGTGCCATCAGTGTTGACTTTCCGGGAAACAATGAGCAGTTCTTC | CAISVDFPGNNEQFF
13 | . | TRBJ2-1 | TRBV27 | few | TGTGCCAGCAGTAAACAAGAGAACAATGAGCAGTTCTTC | CASSKQENNEQFF
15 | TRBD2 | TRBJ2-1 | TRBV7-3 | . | TGTGCCAGCAGCACACCTACTAGCGGGAGAAATGAGCAGTTCTTC | CASSTPTSGRNEQFF
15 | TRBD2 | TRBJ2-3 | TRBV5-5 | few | TGTGCCAGCAGCTACCTAGCGGGAGTTTCAGATACGCAGTATTTT | CASSYLAGVSDTQYF
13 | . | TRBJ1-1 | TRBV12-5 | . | TGTGCTAGTGGTTTGGGGGCAGGGCTTGAAGCTTTCTTT | CASGLGAGLEAFF
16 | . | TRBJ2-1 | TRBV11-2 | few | TGTGCCAGCAGCTTAGATATATGGGGCGCTGACAATGAGCAGTTCTTC | CASSLDIWGADNEQFF
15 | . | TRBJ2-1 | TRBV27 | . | TGTGCCAGCAGCCCATTGTCCTTAGCGGACAATGAGCAGTTCTTC | CASSPLSLADNEQFF
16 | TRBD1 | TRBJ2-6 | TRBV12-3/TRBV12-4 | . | TGTGCCAGCAGTGGATCTGACAGGGCCCCGGCCAACGTCCTGACTTTC | CASSGSDRAPANVLTF
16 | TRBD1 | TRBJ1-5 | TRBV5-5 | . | TGTGCCAGCAGCCGAGGGACAGGGGAAGCGAATCAGCCCCAGCATTTT | CASSRGTGEANQPQHF
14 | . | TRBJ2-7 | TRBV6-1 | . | TGTGCCAGCAGCATAGTTACTTCCTCCTACGAGCAGTACTTC | CASSIVTSSYEQYF
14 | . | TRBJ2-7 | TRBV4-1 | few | TGCGCCAGCAGCCAAGAGGAATGGTCTCTCGAGCAGTACTTC | CASSQEEWSLEQYF
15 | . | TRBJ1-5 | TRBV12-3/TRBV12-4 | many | TGTGCCAGCAGTCCTAGTAGGGGGAGCAATCAGCCCCAGCATTTT | CASSPSRGSNQPQHF
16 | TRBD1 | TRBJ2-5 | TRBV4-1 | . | TGCGCCAGCAGCCAATCCACGGACAGGGGGCTTAGGACCCAGTACTTC | CASSQSTDRGLRTQYF
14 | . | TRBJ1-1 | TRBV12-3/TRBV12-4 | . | TGTGCCAGCAGATTGGCTTCAGGGTCCACTGAAGCTTTCTTT | CASRLASGSTEAFF
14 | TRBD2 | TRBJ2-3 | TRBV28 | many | TGTGCCAGTCAGAGCGGGAGGTTTCCAGATACGCAGTATTTT | CASQSGRFPDTQYF
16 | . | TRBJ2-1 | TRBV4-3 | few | TGCGCCAGCAGCCTCTCGTGGGGGGCGGTCTACAATGAGCAGTTCTTC | CASSLSWGAVYNEQFF